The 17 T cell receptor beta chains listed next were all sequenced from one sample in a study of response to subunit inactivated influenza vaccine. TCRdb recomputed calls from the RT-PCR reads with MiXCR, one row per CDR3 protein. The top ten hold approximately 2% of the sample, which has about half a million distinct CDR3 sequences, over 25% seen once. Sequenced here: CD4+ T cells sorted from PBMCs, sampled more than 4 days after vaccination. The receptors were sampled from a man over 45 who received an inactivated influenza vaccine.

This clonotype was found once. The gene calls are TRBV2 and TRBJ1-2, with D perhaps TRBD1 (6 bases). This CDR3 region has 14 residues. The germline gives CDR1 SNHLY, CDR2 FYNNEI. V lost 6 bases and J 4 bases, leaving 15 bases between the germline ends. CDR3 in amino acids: CASSPGRGRYGYTF. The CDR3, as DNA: TGTGCCAGCAGCCCTGGCAGGGGCCGCTATGGCTACACCTTC.

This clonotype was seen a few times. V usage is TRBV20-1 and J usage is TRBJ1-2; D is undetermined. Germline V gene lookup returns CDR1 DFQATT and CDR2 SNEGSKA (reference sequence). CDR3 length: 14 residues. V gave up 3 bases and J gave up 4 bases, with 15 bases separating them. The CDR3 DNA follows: TGCAGTGCTAGGACCGATTTAGGATTCTATGGCTACACCTTC. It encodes CSARTDLGFYGYTF.

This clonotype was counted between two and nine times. The CDR3 reads CASRLDSLSYEQYF. The CDR3 coding sequence is TGTGCCAGCAGATTGGACAGCCTCTCCTACGAGCAGTACTTC. The chain has TRBV7-2 and TRBJ2-7, with TRBD1 as a possible D gene (6 bases). Deletions cut 6 bases from V and 0 bases from J, with 12 bases between. The CDR3 spans 14 residues. Per the germline V gene, CDR1 is SGHTA and CDR2 is FQGNSA.

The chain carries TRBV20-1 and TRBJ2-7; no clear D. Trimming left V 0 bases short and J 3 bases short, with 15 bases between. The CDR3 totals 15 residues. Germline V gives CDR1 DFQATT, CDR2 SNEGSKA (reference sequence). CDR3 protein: CSARDLGKDVYEQYF. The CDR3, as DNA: TGCAGTGCTAGAGATCTTGGGAAAGATGTCTACGAGCAGTACTTC.

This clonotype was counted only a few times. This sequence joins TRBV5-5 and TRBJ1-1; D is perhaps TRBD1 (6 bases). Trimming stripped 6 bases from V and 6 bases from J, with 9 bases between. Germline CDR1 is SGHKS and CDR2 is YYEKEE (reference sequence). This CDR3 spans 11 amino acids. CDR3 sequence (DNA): TGTGCCAGCAACAGGGCCGCTGAAGCTTTCTTT. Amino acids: CASNRAAEAFF. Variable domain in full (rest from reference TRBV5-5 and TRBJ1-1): DAGVTQSPTHLIKTRGQQVTLRCSPISGHKSVSWYQQVLGQGPQFIFQYYEKEERGRGNFPDRFSARQFPNYSSELNVNALLLGDSALYLCASNRAAEAFFGQGTRLTVV.

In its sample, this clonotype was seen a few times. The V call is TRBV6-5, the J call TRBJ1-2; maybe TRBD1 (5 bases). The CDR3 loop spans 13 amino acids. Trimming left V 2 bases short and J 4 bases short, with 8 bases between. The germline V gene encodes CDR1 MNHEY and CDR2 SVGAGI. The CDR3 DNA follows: TGTGCCAGCAGTTACCGGGACTTCTATGGCTACACCTTC. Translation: CASSYRDFYGYTF.

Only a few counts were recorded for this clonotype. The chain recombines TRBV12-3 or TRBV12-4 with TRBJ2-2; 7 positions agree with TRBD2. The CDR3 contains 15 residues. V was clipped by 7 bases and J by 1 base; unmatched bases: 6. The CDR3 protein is CASKKLAENTGELFF. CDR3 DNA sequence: TGTGCCAGCAAAAAGCTAGCGGAGAACACCGGGGAGCTGTTTTTT.

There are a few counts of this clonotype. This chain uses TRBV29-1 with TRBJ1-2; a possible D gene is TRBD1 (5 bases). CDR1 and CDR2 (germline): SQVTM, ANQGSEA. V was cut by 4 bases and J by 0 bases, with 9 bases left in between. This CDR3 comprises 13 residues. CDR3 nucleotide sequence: TGCAGCGTTGGCACAGGACCTAACTATGGCTACACCTTC. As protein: CSVGTGPNYGYTF.

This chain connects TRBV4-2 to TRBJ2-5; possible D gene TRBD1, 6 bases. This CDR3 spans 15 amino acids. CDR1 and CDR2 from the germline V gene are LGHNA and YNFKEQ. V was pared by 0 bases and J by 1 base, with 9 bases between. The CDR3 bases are TGTGCCAGCAGCCAAGATAAGGACAGCCAAGAGACCCAGTACTTC. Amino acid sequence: CASSQDKDSQETQYF.

CDR3 nucleotides: TGTGCCAGCAGTTTTTGGGACAGAGCCGGGGAGCTGTTTTTT. This sequence encodes CASSFWDRAGELFF. The rearrangement uses TRBV12-3 or TRBV12-4 and TRBJ2-2, with 7 bases lining up with TRBD1. This CDR3 has 14 amino acids. V gave up 3 bases and J gave up 6 bases; unmatched junction bases: 4.

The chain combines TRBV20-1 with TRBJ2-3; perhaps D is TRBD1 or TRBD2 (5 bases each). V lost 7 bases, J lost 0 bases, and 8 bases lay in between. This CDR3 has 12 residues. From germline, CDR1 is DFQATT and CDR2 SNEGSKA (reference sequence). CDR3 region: CSVGDSTDTQYF. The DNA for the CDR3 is TGCAGTGTCGGGGACAGCACAGATACGCAGTATTTT.

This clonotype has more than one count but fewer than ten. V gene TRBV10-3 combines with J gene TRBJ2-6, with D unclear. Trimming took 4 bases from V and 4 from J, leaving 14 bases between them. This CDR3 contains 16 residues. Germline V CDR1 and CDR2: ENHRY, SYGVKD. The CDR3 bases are TGTGCCATCAGTGCCCCGGGCCAGGTGGGGGCCAACGTCCTGACTTTC. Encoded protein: CAISAPGQVGANVLTF.

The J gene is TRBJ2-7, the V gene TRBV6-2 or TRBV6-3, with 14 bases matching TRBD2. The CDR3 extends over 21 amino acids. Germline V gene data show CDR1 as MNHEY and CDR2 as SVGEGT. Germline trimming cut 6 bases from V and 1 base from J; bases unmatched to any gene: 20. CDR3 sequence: CASSAGTAGLAGGYISYEQYF. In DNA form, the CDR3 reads TGTGCCAGCAGCGCCGGGACAGCTGGACTAGCGGGGGGCTATATTTCCTACGAGCAGTACTTC.

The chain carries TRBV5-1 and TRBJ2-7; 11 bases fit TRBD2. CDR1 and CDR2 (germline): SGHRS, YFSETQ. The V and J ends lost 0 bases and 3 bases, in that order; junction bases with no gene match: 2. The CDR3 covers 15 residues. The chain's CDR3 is CASSLVSGGDYEQYF. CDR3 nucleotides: TGCGCCAGCAGCTTGGTTAGCGGGGGGGACTACGAGCAGTACTTC. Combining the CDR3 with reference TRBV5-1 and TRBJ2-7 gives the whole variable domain KAGVTQTPRYLIKTRGQQVTLSCSPISGHRSVSWYQQTPGQGLQFLFEYFSETQRNKGNFPGRFSGRQFSNSRSEMNVSTLELGDSALYLCASSLVSGGDYEQYFGPGTRLTVT.

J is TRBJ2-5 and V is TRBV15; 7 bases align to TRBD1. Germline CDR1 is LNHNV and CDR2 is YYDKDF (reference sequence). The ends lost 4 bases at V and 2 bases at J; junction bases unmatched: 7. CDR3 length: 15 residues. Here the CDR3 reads CATSNDRVPQETQYF. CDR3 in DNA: TGTGCCACCAGCAACGACAGGGTCCCTCAAGAGACCCAGTACTTC.

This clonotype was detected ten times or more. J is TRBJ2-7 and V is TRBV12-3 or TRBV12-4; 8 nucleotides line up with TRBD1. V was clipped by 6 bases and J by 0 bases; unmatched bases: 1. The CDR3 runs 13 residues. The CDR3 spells CASRGTGSYEQYF. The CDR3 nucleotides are TGTGCCAGCAGAGGGACAGGCTCCTACGAGCAGTACTTC.

CDR3 sequence (DNA): TGTGCCAGCAGCCAGAAGGGTTACACTGAAGCTTTCTTT. It codes for CASSQKGYTEAFF. The chain links TRBV6-1 to TRBJ1-1; D ambiguous. Trimming took off 6 bases at V and 3 bases at J, with 11 bases between the two ends. Germline V gene data show CDR1 as MNHNS and CDR2 as SASEGT. This CDR3 contains 13 residues.